Below are 20 T cell receptor beta chains sequenced from a single sample in a study of cytomegalovirus exposure and HLA in healthy donors. With 60 Vbeta and 13 Jbeta primers, the PCR was carried out. Only in-frame clones appear in the TCRdb table, and some are missing; sequencing was by immunoSEQ multiplex PCR. The repertoire holds approximately 290,000 clones, about 80% seen once, with over 0.3% in the top ten. The sample consisted of PBMCs. The receptor source for this set is a girl aged 2 to 10 in good health and CMV-seronegative.

V and J are TRBV27 and TRBJ2-7; perhaps TRBD1 as D (6 bases). The CDR3 extends over 16 amino acids. Looked up from germline, CDR1 is MNHEY and CDR2 is SMNVEV (reference sequence). The ends were cut back, 7 bases at V and 1 base at J, with 20 bases in the middle. In DNA form, the CDR3 reads TGTGCCAGCATCTGGCAGGGGCCCCGCGGATCCTACGAGCAGTACTTC. Its translation: CASIWQGPRGSYEQYF.

In this sample, this clone turned up a few times. The chain joins TRBV5-1 to TRBJ1-2, with 8 bases identical to TRBD1. Germline-derived CDR1 and CDR2 are SGHRS and YFSETQ. This CDR3 is built from 14 residues. The trim removed 3 bases at V and 5 bases at J, leaving 6 bases unmatched. CDR3 sequence reads: CASSWGQALYGYTF. CDR3 nucleotides: TGCGCCAGCAGCTGGGGACAGGCGCTATATGGCTACACCTTC.

The chain combines TRBV7-6 with TRBJ1-6, with 8 bases aligning to TRBD1. V was pared by 1 base and J by 6 bases, with 14 bases of the junction left unmatched. Germline values: CDR1 SGHVS, CDR2 FNYEAQ. CDR3 length equals 19 residues. In nucleotides, the CDR3 is TGTGCCAGCAGCTTAGACCCAAAGGAGGCCCAGGGGGCTAATTCACCCCTCCACTTT. This translates into CASSLDPKEAQGANSPLHF.

CDR3 in amino acids: CASTGRAIKNEQYF. CDR3 DNA: TGTGCCAGCACCGGGCGGGCCATCAAGAACGAGCAGTACTTC. This chain links TRBV2 with TRBJ2-7; D is perhaps TRBD2 (5 bases). The CDR3 sequence is 14 residues long. Germline assignment: CDR1 SNHLY and CDR2 FYNNEI. V gave up 7 bases and J gave up 5 bases, with 18 bases separating them.

The J gene is TRBJ2-3, the V gene TRBV5-1, with D possibly being TRBD2 (5 bases). V gave up 0 bases and J gave up 4 bases, with 6 bases separating them. CDR1 and CDR2 from the germline V gene are SGHRS and YFSETQ. The CDR3 loop spans 13 amino acids. The CDR3 loop is CASSLGAADTQYF. CDR3 in DNA: TGCGCCAGCAGCTTGGGAGCGGCAGATACGCAGTATTTT.

The rearrangement joins TRBV2 to TRBJ2-7; the D gene is possibly TRBD2 (6 bases). Trimming left V 1 base short and J 7 bases short, with 17 bases between. Per germline, CDR1 SNHLY and CDR2 FYNNEI. The CDR3 has 15 residues. The CDR3 DNA sequence: TGTGCCAGCAGTGAAGGGACCTACCGGGGGTCGGAGCAGTACTTC. Translating gives CASSEGTYRGSEQYF.

The rearrangement joins TRBV6-5 to TRBJ1-1; D not resolved. This CDR3 contains 16 residues. Germline-derived CDR1 and CDR2 are MNHEY and SVGAGI. V lost 0 bases and J lost 1, with 12 bases in between. The DNA of the CDR3 is TGTGCCAGCAGTTACTCGACTGTACGAGGGAACACTGAAGCTTTCTTT. Protein sequence: CASSYSTVRGNTEAFF.

The chain links TRBV5-1 to TRBJ2-5, with TRBD1 identical over 9 bases. The germline CDR1 and CDR2 sequences are SGHRS and YFSETQ. Germline trimming cut 7 bases from V and 3 bases from J; bases unmatched to any gene: 4. This CDR3 region has 13 residues. For the CDR3, the DNA is TGCGCCAGCGGGACAGGGAGTGAAGAGACCCAGTACTTC. Translated, it gives CASGTGSEETQYF.

The gene calls are TRBV7-2 and TRBJ2-7, with 8 bases that match TRBD2. Trimming removed 1 base from V and 4 bases from J; junction bases left unmatched: 6. The CDR3 length is 15 residues. Germline CDR1 is SGHTA and CDR2 is FQGNSA. The CDR3 is CASSLVAGGLYEQYF. In DNA, the CDR3 is TGTGCCAGCAGCTTAGTGGCGGGGGGCTTGTACGAGCAGTACTTC. Full variable domain (remainder filled in from reference TRBV7-2 and TRBJ2-7): GAGVSQSPSNKVTEKGKDVELRCDPISGHTALYWYRQSLGQGLEFLIYFQGNSAPDKSGLPSDRFSAERTGGSVSTLTIQRTQQEDSAVYLCASSLVAGGLYEQYFGPGTRLTVT.

V usage is TRBV7-7 and J usage is TRBJ2-3, with D perhaps TRBD2 (6 bases). The CDR3 sequence is 14 residues long. The V gene's germline CDR1 is SSHAT and CDR2 FNYEAQ (reference sequence). V was shortened by 2 bases and J by 4 bases, with 10 bases between the two germline ends. CDR3 in amino acids: CASSLRGGPDTQYF. In DNA, the CDR3 is TGTGCCAGCAGCTTACGGGGAGGCCCAGATACGCAGTATTTT.

V usage is TRBV28 and J usage is TRBJ2-7, with D unclear. CDR1 and CDR2 from the germline V gene are MDHEN and SYDVKM. There are 14 residues in the CDR3. V lost 5 bases and J 2 bases, leaving 13 bases between the germline ends. Here the CDR3 DNA reads TGTGCCAGCAGTCCCCACTACCGTCCCTACGAGCAGTACTTC. Protein: CASSPHYRPYEQYF.

V usage is TRBV2 and J usage is TRBJ2-1; 7 bases fit TRBD1. Germline V gives CDR1 SNHLY, CDR2 FYNNEI. V dropped 2 bases and J dropped 2; count of bases not matched to a gene: 0. This CDR3 comprises 14 residues. CDR3 DNA: TGTGCCAGCAGTGAACAGGGGGCCTACAATGAGCAGTTCTTC. Translating gives CASSEQGAYNEQFF.

This chain uses TRBV19 with TRBJ1-4, with D uncertain. This CDR3 has 13 residues. Germline V gene data show CDR1 as LNHDA and CDR2 as SQIVND (reference sequence). V was shortened by 5 bases and J by 7 bases, with 11 bases between the two germline ends. CDR3 DNA: TGTGCCAGTAGTTTTACCGGGAGTGAAAAACTGTTTTTT. This codes for CASSFTGSEKLFF.

This chain joins TRBV10-3 and TRBJ2-3; D not certain. Germline V gives CDR1 ENHRY, CDR2 SYGVKD. With 10 bases removed from V and 0 bases from J, the gap between germline ends came to 5 bases. CDR3 length equals 11 residues. In DNA form, the CDR3 reads TGTGCCACCCAGAGCACAGATACGCAGTATTTT. Translating gives CATQSTDTQYF.

The genes are TRBV9 and TRBJ2-5; 8 bases align to TRBD1. Trimming at V came to 2 bases and at J to 3 bases, leaving 6 bases not matched to a gene. From germline, CDR1 is SGDLS and CDR2 YYNGEE. This CDR3 is built from 15 residues. The CDR3 protein is CASSVAGTGKETQYF. The DNA of the CDR3 is TGTGCCAGCAGCGTGGCCGGGACAGGTAAAGAGACCCAGTACTTC.

This clone was counted only a few times. This chain uses TRBV27 with TRBJ2-1, with TRBD2 matching 10 bases. J gave up 3 bases and V 7 bases, and 9 bases lay outside the gene matches. This CDR3 is built from 16 residues. Germline CDR1 and CDR2: MNHEY and SMNVEV (reference sequence). The CDR3 sequence: CASTSPGLANYNEQFF. The CDR3, as DNA: TGTGCCAGCACCTCTCCGGGACTAGCGAACTACAATGAGCAGTTCTTC.

The chain links TRBV5-1 to TRBJ2-2; TRBD2 agrees at 13 bases. Germline assignment: CDR1 SGHRS and CDR2 YFSETQ. The junction had 6 bases not matched to a gene; V was cut back by 4 bases and J by 6 bases. This CDR3 contains 16 residues. CDR3 residues: CASSGGTSGKPGELFF. The CDR3 DNA reads as TGCGCCAGCAGCGGGGGGACTAGCGGGAAACCCGGGGAGCTGTTTTTT.

This chain uses TRBV6-5 with TRBJ2-2; D is unclear. This CDR3 is built from 15 residues. Germline loops: CDR1 MNHEY, CDR2 SVGAGI. The ends were cut back, 0 bases at V and 4 bases at J, with 9 bases in the middle. CDR3: CASSYSYTLTGELFF. CDR3 DNA: TGTGCCAGCAGTTACTCGTACACCCTCACCGGGGAGCTGTTTTTT.

V and J are TRBV5-1 and TRBJ1-2, with TRBD1 matching 7 bases. Germline V lookup: CDR1 SGHRS, CDR2 YFSETQ. The CDR3 consists of 16 residues. The junction had 13 bases not matched to a gene; V was cut back by 4 bases and J by 4 bases. As DNA, the CDR3 is TGCGCCAGCAGCCCCGGGACAGTCAATTCCGGCTATGGCTACACCTTC. This codes for CASSPGTVNSGYGYTF.

This chain joins TRBV7-3 and TRBJ2-3, with 7 nucleotides matching TRBD1. The CDR3 spans 14 residues. V was clipped by 4 bases and J by 4 bases; unmatched bases: 5. Germline CDR1 reads SGHTA; CDR2 reads FQGTGA. CDR3 bases: TGTGCCAGCAGCTCGACAGGGTTGGCAGATACGCAGTATTTT. As protein: CASSSTGLADTQYF.